This T cell receptor (beta chain) was obtained from a study of OX40 agonist ivuxolimab in advanced cancers. For the study at large: The drug used for patients, ivuxolimab, was an agonistic anti-OX40 (CD134) antibody.

Sequenced by immunoSEQ multiplex PCR; TCRdb stores in-frame clones only, minus some. The data hold about 32,000 clones, with 75% to 95% observed a single time. Whole-study results and caveats: Expansion of clones was among the lowest in partial responders at 0.1-3.0 mg/kg.

Blood was sampled at baseline, cycle 4 day 1, and cycle 7 day 1. A remark on this clone: Its target is not known.

V was pared by 3 bases and J by 0 bases, with 8 bases of the junction left unmatched. This CDR3 has 18 amino acids. The V gene's germline CDR1 is SGDLS and CDR2 YYNGEE. The chain carries TRBV9 and TRBJ2-6; 8 bases fit TRBD1. The clonotype was recovered from an adult with an advanced solid tumor such as melanoma, head and neck, liver or kidney cancer. The sequencing used CD4+ or CD8+ T cells sorted from blood, collected in a trial of the OX40 agonist ivuxolimab. CDR3 in amino acids: CASSGRTGKLSGANVLTF. The CDR3 nucleotides read TGTGCCAGCAGCGGAAGGACAGGGAAACTCTCTGGGGCCAACGTCCTGACTTTC.